The present T cell receptor beta chain was sequenced within a study of shared clonotypes between healthy human individuals. Comments on this clone: Other nucleotide sequences from this sample produce the same CDR3.

Clones were read by immunoSEQ multiplex PCR, and TCRdb kept only the in-frame ones, dropping some. The sample gives 550,000 to 800,000 clones, under 80% of which show up once; approximately 1.6% is in the top ten. Input material: memory CD4+ T cells sorted from blood. Subset specified: CD45RA-negative fraction. The TCR comes from a woman aged 30 to 39 in good health.

CDR3 loop: CASSELASTDTQYF. CDR3 coding DNA: TGTGCCAGCAGTGAGTTGGCTAGCACAGATACGCAGTATTTT. The chain uses TRBV2 and TRBJ2-3, with unresolved D. Germline-derived CDR1 and CDR2 are SNHLY and FYNNEI. CDR3 length: 14 amino acids. The V end lost 3 bases, the J end lost 0 bases, and 7 bases lay between the germline ends.